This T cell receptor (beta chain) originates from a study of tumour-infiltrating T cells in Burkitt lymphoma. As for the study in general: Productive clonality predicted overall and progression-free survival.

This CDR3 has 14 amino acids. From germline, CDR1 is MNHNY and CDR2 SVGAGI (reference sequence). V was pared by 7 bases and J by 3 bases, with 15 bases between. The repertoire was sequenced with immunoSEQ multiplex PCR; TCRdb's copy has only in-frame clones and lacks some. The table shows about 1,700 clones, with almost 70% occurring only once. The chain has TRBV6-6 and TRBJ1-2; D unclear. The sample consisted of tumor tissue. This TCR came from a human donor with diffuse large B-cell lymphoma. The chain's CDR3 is CASNPDGGYYGYTF. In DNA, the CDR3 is TGTGCCAGCAATCCCGACGGCGGCTACTATGGCTACACCTTC.